Each of the 19 T cell receptor delta chains below was sequenced from the same sample in a study of gamma-delta T cells after stem cell transplantation. TCRdb applied CATT to the RT-PCR reads for clone calling. This sample has 15,000 to 17,000 delta-chain clones; almost 9.5% occur once, and the top ten carry under 75%. The sample taken for sequencing was gamma-delta T cells. These receptors were collected from a human donor. It is not recorded whose cells these are; they may come from a transplant donor.

This clone is labeled medium-sized. Different DNA sequences within this sample yield the same CDR3. V gene TRDV2 combines with J gene TRDJ3; the D gene is possibly TRDD3 (6 bases). The V end was cut by 1 base, the J end by 0 bases, with 15 bases between. CDR3 length: 19 residues. Germline CDR1 GEAIGNYY, CDR2 EKD. The CDR3 DNA is TGTGCCTGTGACACGGCCGGGGGACGTAGCTCCTGGGACACCCGACAGATGTTTTTC. Translated, it gives CACDTAGGRSSWDTRQMFF.

As concerns this clone: TCRdb's protein, taken from a much larger clone, differs from this DNA's translation at residue 3, likely owing to a read error; the protein displayed comes from the DNA. Other DNA sequences in the same sample also yield this CDR3. The chain carries TRDV1 and TRDJ1, with no clear D. The germline V and J ends were trimmed by 11 bases and 3 bases, with 28 bases remaining between them. CDR1 is TSWWSYY and CDR2 is QGS in the germline V gene. The CDR3 has 17 amino acids. Here the CDR3 reads CASGKRITFRASDKLIF. The CDR3, as DNA: TGTGCTAGTGGGAAACGAATCACATTTCGGGCTTCCGATAAACTCATCTTT.

This clone was counted between two and nine times. This likely stems from a read error, as it lies one base from a far larger clone. This same CDR3 is encoded by further DNA sequences in the sample. The chain carries TRDV1 and TRDJ1, with TRDD3 identical over 12 bases. J was trimmed by 1 base and V by 2 bases; bases with no gene match: 29. The CDR3 consists of 25 residues. CDR1 and CDR2 (germline): TSWWSYY, QGS. The CDR3 sequence: CALGEVLRTFPPPLGDTEGTDKLIF. In DNA, the CDR3 is TGTGCTCTTGGGGAAGTTCTGAGGACCTTCCCCCCCCCACTGGGGGATACAGAGGGCACCGATAAACTCATCTTT.

This clone was counted a few times. A read error likely explains why the TCRdb protein, taken from a much larger clone, differs from this DNA's translation at residue 16; the protein shown is translated from the DNA. The chain recombines TRDV2 with TRDJ1; 11 nucleotides agree with TRDD3. This CDR3 contains 21 residues. Losses at the gene ends were 0 bases for V and 3 bases for J; bases not matched to a gene: 20. Germline V gene lookup returns CDR1 GEAIGNYY and CDR2 EKD. CDR3 loop: CACDTVSLGDTSTQSADKLIF. In nucleotides, the CDR3 is TGTGCCTGTGACACCGTGTCGCTGGGGGATACTTCTACTCAATCCGCCGATAAACTCATCTTT.

This clone came up a few times. TCRdb has a much larger clone's protein, which differs at residue 5 from the translation of this DNA, likely because of a read error; what is shown is the protein translated from the DNA. V and J are TRDV2 and TRDJ1; TRDD3 matches 13 bases. Germline lookup yields CDR1 GEAIGNYY and CDR2 EKD. With 3 bases clipped from V and 2 bases from J, the junction kept 8 bases outside the gene matches. The CDR3 spans 17 residues. The CDR3 DNA is TGTGCCTGTGACGCCTTACTGGGGGATACGCAAACCGATAAACTCATCTTT. Its translation: CACDALLGDTQTDKLIF.

The J gene is TRDJ1, the V gene TRDV2; perhaps TRDD3 as D (6 bases). Trimming took 3 bases from V and 1 from J, leaving 14 bases between them. The CDR3 is 15 amino acids. The V gene's germline CDR1 is GEAIGNYY and CDR2 EKD. The CDR3 here is CACDERGDSTDKLIF. The CDR3 DNA sequence: TGTGCCTGTGACGAACGGGGGGACAGCACCGATAAACTCATCTTT.

This clone was picked up one time. A read error may be the cause here, since a much bigger clone is one base away. The rearrangement links TRDV1 to TRDJ1; D might be TRDD3 (5 bases). Per germline, CDR1 TSWWSYY and CDR2 QGS. The CDR3 is made up of 9 amino acids. The CDR3 loop is CAIGVFQYF. CDR3 nucleotides: TGTGCTATTGGGGTCTTTCAATATTTC.

In this sample, this clone turned up many times. This same CDR3 is encoded by further DNA sequences in the sample. This chain joins TRDV2 and TRDJ1, with 7 bases fitting TRDD3. The CDR3 is made up of 18 amino acids. Germline CDR1 is GEAIGNYY and CDR2 is EKD. V trimming: 3 bases; J trimming: 1 base; junction bases outside the gene matches: 16. The CDR3 DNA sequence: TGTGCCTGTGACCCTCTTCAGACTGGGGTCTATCCCACCGATAAACTCATCTTT. Residues: CACDPLQTGVYPTDKLIF.

A word on this clone: The TCRdb protein comes from a much larger clone and disagrees with this DNA's translation at residue 11, likely due to a read error; the protein given here is derived from the DNA. This sequence joins TRDV2 and TRDJ1, with D uncertain. Germline CDR1 GEAIGNYY, CDR2 EKD. There are 17 residues in the CDR3. V was shortened by 0 bases and J by 1 base, with 17 bases between the two germline ends. In DNA form, the CDR3 reads TGTGCCTGTGACACCCTCGGGTCCGCCCTTGGCACCGATAAACTCATCTTT. It is translated as CACDTLGSALGTDKLIF.

This clone was counted ten times or more. This DNA's translation and the protein TCRdb lists, from a much larger clone, do not match at residue 4, likely due to a read error; the protein shown is translated from the DNA. The chain employs TRDV2 and TRDJ1; 12 nucleotides match TRDD3. Germline lookup yields CDR1 GEAIGNYY and CDR2 EKD. CDR3 length: 21 residues. The DNA for the CDR3 is TGTGCCTGTGCCACCGTCACTGGGGGATACAACGGGACTTCGTACACCGATAAACTCATCTTT. It translates to CACATVTGGYNGTSYTDKLIF.

About this clone itself: A read error likely explains why the TCRdb protein, taken from a much larger clone, differs from this DNA's translation at residue 7; the protein shown is translated from the DNA. J is TRDJ1 and V is TRDV2; 9 bases are shared with TRDD3. Germline V gives CDR1 GEAIGNYY, CDR2 EKD. V was pared by 1 base and J by 0 bases, with 17 bases of the junction left unmatched. The CDR3 spans 20 residues. CDR3 loop: CACDTMHLLGDPTYTDKLIF. CDR3 sequence (DNA): TGTGCCTGTGACACGATGCATTTACTGGGGGACCCGACGTACACCGATAAACTCATCTTT.

In its sample, this clone was seen a few times. With only one base between it and a far larger clone, this is likely a read error. The same CDR3 arises from other DNA sequences in this sample as well. The chain carries TRDV2 and TRDJ1; TRDD3 agrees at 12 bases. V shed 3 bases and J 1 base; nucleotides not matched to a gene: 14. The CDR3 has 19 residues. Germline CDR1 reads GEAIGNYY; CDR2 reads EKD. DNA for the CDR3: TGTGCCTGTGACCCCACGTCGGCTCTGGGGGATACGTTCACCGATAAACTCATCTTT. Protein: CACDPTSALGDTFTDKLIF.

About this clone: The mismatch at residue 10 between this DNA's translation and the TCRdb protein of a much larger clone likely reflects a read error; the protein shown is translated from the DNA. This chain connects TRDV2 to TRDJ1; D uncertain. The CDR3 has 16 residues. With 3 bases removed from V and 8 bases from J, the gap between germline ends came to 24 bases. Per germline, CDR1 GEAIGNYY and CDR2 EKD. The CDR3 region is CACDPVNVLRRAKLIF. The DNA of the CDR3 is TGTGCCTGTGACCCCGTTAATGTACTGAGAAGAGCCAAACTCATCTTT.

This clone occurred many times. The protein TCRdb lists belongs to a much larger clone and differs from this DNA's translation at residue 7, which points to a read error; the protein shown is made from the DNA. V is TRDV2 and J is TRDJ3, with TRDD3 matching over 8 bases. The CDR3 extends over 23 amino acids. Trimming took 0 bases from V and 0 from J; bases not matched to a gene: 18. In germline, CDR1 is GEAIGNYY, CDR2 EKD. CDR3 sequence: CACDTATTGGPNLSSWDTRQMFF. The CDR3 DNA follows: TGTGCCTGTGACACCGCGACTACTGGGGGCCCCAACCTAAGCTCCTGGGACACCCGACAGATGTTTTTC.

Ten or more counts support this clone. This may stem from a read error, because a much larger clone lies one nucleotide away. Other nucleotide sequences from this sample produce the same CDR3. V usage is TRDV2 and J usage is TRDJ1, with 8 nucleotides matching TRDD3. Germline loops: CDR1 GEAIGNYY, CDR2 EKD. Trimming removed 3 bases from V and 0 bases from J; junction bases left unmatched: 11. The CDR3 contains 17 residues. CDR3 loop: CACDGLTGGPNTDKLIF. CDR3 bases: TGTGCCTGTGACGGCCTCACTGGGGGTCCCAACACCGATAAACTCATCTTT.

A remark on this clone: For this DNA, TCRdb reports the protein of a much larger clone, which diverges at residue 10, most likely from a read error; the protein presented here is translated directly from the DNA. The CDR3 protein is CACDTLELGGPYLTDKLIF. CDR3 coding DNA: TGTGCCTGTGACACCCTGGAACTGGGGGGCCCTTACCTCACCGATAAACTCATCTTT. The chain uses TRDV2 and TRDJ1; 8 bases fit TRDD3. The CDR3 is 19 residues long. V shed 0 bases, J shed 1 base, and the junction held 15 bases outside the gene matches. Germline-derived CDR1 and CDR2 are GEAIGNYY and EKD.

This clone was recorded a few times. This DNA's translation differs at residue 13 from TCRdb's protein, which comes from a much larger clone; a read error is likely, and the protein shown is translated from the DNA. V usage is TRDV3 and J usage is TRDJ1; unclear D gene. The germline V gene has CDR1 TVYSNPD and CDR2 GDNSRS (reference sequence). There are 16 residues in the CDR3. This CDR3 reads CACGCVGATDTDELIF. In DNA, the CDR3 is TGTGCCTGCGGCTGCGTCGGGGCGACGGACACCGATGAACTCATCTTT.

This chain joins TRDV2 and TRDJ1; D gene ambiguous. CDR3 length: 18 amino acids. Deletions cut 1 base from V and 0 bases from J, with 20 bases between. The germline gives CDR1 GEAIGNYY, CDR2 EKD. The CDR3, as DNA: TGTGCCTGTGACACGACTAGTGAGGAATACCGCAACACCGATAAACTCATCTTT. It translates to CACDTTSEEYRNTDKLIF.

This chain's CDR3 is CAIEESTRPTRGASDKLIF. The CDR3 DNA sequence: TGTGCTATTGAGGAAAGCACTCGCCCCACACGGGGGGCCAGCGATAAACTCATCTTT. This rearrangement joins TRDV1 to TRDJ1, with D maybe TRDD3 (5 bases). The CDR3 totals 19 residues. Trimming took off 11 bases at V and 4 bases at J, with 35 bases between the two ends. Germline-derived CDR1 and CDR2 are TSWWSYY and QGS.